A selection of T cell receptor beta chains follows, all from one sample in a study of cytomegalovirus exposure and HLA in healthy donors. Clones were read by immunoSEQ multiplex PCR, and TCRdb kept only the in-frame ones, dropping some. The table lists 95,000 to 150,000 clones, around 77% of them singletons. The specimen sequenced was PBMCs. These receptors originate from a man aged 18 to 30 in good health and CMV-seropositive. CDR3s include the opening cysteine and the closing phenylalanine or tryptophan. D genes are given only for firm matches. Clone sizes are given selectively: once, few, many, or a class where the clone is expanded.

clone size	J gene	V gene	D gene	CDR3 protein	CDR3 DNA
-	TRBJ1-4	TRBV6-5	TRBD1	CATTGGRSNEKLFF	TGTGCCACTACAGGGGGCAGGTCTAATGAAAAACTGTTTTTT
once	TRBJ1-5	TRBV7-9	-	CASSDARGYSNQPQHF	TGTGCCAGCAGCGATGCACGGGGTTATAGCAATCAGCCCCAGCATTTT
-	TRBJ1-6	TRBV7-9	TRBD1	CSSSIPVNRGTTYNSPLHF	TGTTCCAGCAGCATACCCGTAAACAGGGGGACAACCTATAATTCACCCCTCCACTTT
-	TRBJ2-1	TRBV7-8	TRBD2	CASSFSGSVHNEQFF	TGTGCCAGCAGTTTTAGCGGGAGTGTCCACAATGAGCAGTTCTTC
-	TRBJ2-1	TRBV10-3	-	CAISEVASYNEQFF	TGTGCCATCAGTGAGGTAGCCTCCTACAATGAGCAGTTCTTC
-	TRBJ1-6	TRBV28	-	CASSYRAASPLHF	TGTGCCAGCAGTTACAGGGCAGCTTCACCCCTCCACTTT
-	TRBJ2-7	TRBV5-5	TRBD1	CASSSFDRDGYEQYF	TGTGCCAGCAGCTCCTTCGACAGGGACGGCTACGAGCAGTACTTC
-	TRBJ2-1	TRBV15	TRBD2	CATSRDTSGRSHEQFF	TGTGCCACCAGCCGGGACACTAGCGGGAGAAGCCATGAGCAGTTCTTC
-	TRBJ2-5	TRBV2	-	CASSIDSGETQYF	TGTGCCAGCAGTATAGACTCCGGAGAGACCCAGTACTTC
-	TRBJ2-7	TRBV5-1	TRBD1	CASSFSRTGYEQYF	TGCGCCAGCAGCTTTTCCAGGACAGGCTACGAGCAGTACTTC
-	TRBJ1-1	TRBV5-5	-	CASSLDLDTEAFF	TGTGCCAGCAGCCTAGACCTAGACACTGAAGCTTTCTTT
-	TRBJ1-4	TRBV11-2	TRBD1	CASNLGAGGGEKLFF	TGTGCCAGCAACCTAGGGGCAGGGGGCGGTGAAAAACTGTTTTTT
-	TRBJ1-1	TRBV5-1	-	CASSGLTDKNTEAFF	TGCGCCAGCAGCGGGTTAACAGATAAGAACACTGAAGCTTTCTTT
-	TRBJ1-4	TRBV10-3	TRBD1	CAIRDSFNEKLFF	TGTGCCATCCGGGACAGCTTTAATGAAAAACTGTTTTTT
-	TRBJ1-3	TRBV4-2	-	CASSQPRSRGNTIYF	TGTGCCAGCAGCCAACCTCGTTCGAGGGGAAACACCATATATTTT
-	TRBJ2-7	TRBV11-3	-	CASSLGGLAPRYEQYF	TGTGCCAGCAGCCTAGGGGGGCTAGCCCCTCGCTACGAGCAGTACTTC
-	TRBJ1-5	TRBV6-1	-	CASSDWRDFQPQHF	TGTGCCAGCAGTGACTGGAGGGATTTTCAGCCCCAGCATTTT
few	TRBJ1-1	TRBV11-2	-	CASSQDTSRAEAFF	TGTGCCAGCAGCCAAGACACGTCTCGCGCTGAAGCTTTCTTT
-	TRBJ2-5	TRBV11-2	-	CASSLGLQRETQYF	TGTGCCAGCAGCTTAGGGCTCCAGCGGGAGACCCAGTACTTC
-	TRBJ2-7	TRBV20-1	-	CSATSSYEQYF	TGCAGTGCGACTAGCTCCTACGAGCAGTACTTC
-	TRBJ1-1	TRBV5-6	-	CASSLAGRGGTEAFF	TGTGCCAGCAGCTTGGCAGGGAGAGGGGGCACTGAAGCTTTCTTT
-	TRBJ2-7	TRBV6-1	-	CASSEGLYSYEQYF	TGTGCCAGCAGTGAAGGACTATATTCCTACGAGCAGTACTTC
-	TRBJ1-1	TRBV2	-	CASHRDSSEAFF	TGTGCCAGCCACCGGGACTCGTCTGAAGCTTTCTTT
-	TRBJ1-2	TRBV4-2	-	CASSQDSLQTHYGYTF	TGTGCCAGCAGCCAAGATTCTTTACAGACCCACTATGGCTACACCTTC
few	TRBJ2-7	TRBV5-4	-	CASSLSDYSYEQYF	TGTGCCAGCAGCTTGTCAGACTACTCCTACGAGCAGTACTTC
-	TRBJ2-1	TRBV30	TRBD1	CAWSRFGTGGYNEQFF	TGTGCCTGGAGTCGATTTGGGACAGGGGGTTACAATGAGCAGTTCTTC
-	TRBJ2-7	TRBV18	-	CASSPVPGGAEQYF	TGTGCCAGCTCACCAGTCCCTGGAGGGGCCGAGCAGTACTTC
-	TRBJ1-1	TRBV5-4	-	CASSFKGLRTEAFF	TGTGCCAGCAGCTTTAAGGGGCTCAGGACTGAAGCTTTCTTT
few	TRBJ2-1	TRBV6-5	TRBD1	CASSSSPGTGYNEQFF	TGTGCCAGCAGTTCCTCCCCCGGGACAGGGTACAATGAGCAGTTCTTC